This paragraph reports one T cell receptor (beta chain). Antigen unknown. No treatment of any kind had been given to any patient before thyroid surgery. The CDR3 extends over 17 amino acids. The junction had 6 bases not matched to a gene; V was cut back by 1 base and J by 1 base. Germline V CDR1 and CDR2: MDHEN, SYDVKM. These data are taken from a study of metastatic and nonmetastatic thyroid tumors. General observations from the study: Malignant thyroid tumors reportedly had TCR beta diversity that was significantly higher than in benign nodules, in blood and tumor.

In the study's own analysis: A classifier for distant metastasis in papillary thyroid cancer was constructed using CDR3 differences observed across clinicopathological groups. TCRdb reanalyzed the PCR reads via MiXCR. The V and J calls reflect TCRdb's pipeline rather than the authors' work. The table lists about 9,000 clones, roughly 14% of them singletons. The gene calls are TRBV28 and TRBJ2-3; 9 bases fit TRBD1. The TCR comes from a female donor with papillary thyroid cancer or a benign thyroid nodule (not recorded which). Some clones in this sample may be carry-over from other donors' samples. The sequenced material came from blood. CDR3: CASSLYSTGGGTDTQYF. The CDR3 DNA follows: TGTGCCAGCAGTTTATACTCCACAGGGGGCGGCACAGATACGCAGTATTTT.